Presented here are 25 T cell receptor beta chains from one specimen sequenced in a study of CD8 T cells in ankylosing spondylitis. One entry per CDR3 protein, called by TCRdb with MiXCR from the 5' RACE reads. The sample records 250,000 or so distinct CDR3 sequences, 15% to 20% being singletons. Material for sequencing was blood, either unsorted or a sorted T cell fraction (not recorded which). These receptors were obtained from a male donor with ankylosing spondylitis or in good health (not recorded which).

The CDR3 loop is CASSSGLANPTGELFF. For the CDR3, the DNA is TGTGCCAGCAGCTCCGGACTAGCGAACCCGACCGGGGAGCTGTTTTTT. The chain uses TRBV7-9 and TRBJ2-2; 9 nucleotides line up with TRBD2. The trim removed 4 bases at V and 5 bases at J, leaving 8 bases unmatched. The germline V gene has CDR1 SEHNR and CDR2 FQNEAQ (reference sequence). The length of the CDR3 is 16 residues.

This clonotype was seen only a few times. The chain is built from TRBV29-1 and TRBJ2-2; no firm D call. CDR3 length equals 13 residues. V dropped 2 bases and J dropped 5 bases, with 9 bases sitting between them. In germline, CDR1 is SQVTM, CDR2 ANQGSEA. The CDR3 DNA sequence: TGCAGCGTTGAATGGGAAAGTACCGGGGAGCTGTTTTTT. Its translation: CSVEWESTGELFF.

V gene TRBV24-1 combines with J gene TRBJ2-1, with 9 bases identical to TRBD1. The CDR3 has 17 residues. Germline values: CDR1 KGHDR, CDR2 SFDVKD. Unmatched junction bases numbered 3, after V lost 1 base and J lost 0 bases. The CDR3 loop reads CATSDLGTGSSYNEQFF. In DNA, the CDR3 is TGTGCCACCAGTGATTTAGGGACAGGGAGCTCCTACAATGAGCAGTTCTTC.

The chain employs TRBV10-3 and TRBJ2-2, with D hard to call. The CDR3 is made up of 15 amino acids. CDR1 and CDR2 from the germline V gene are ENHRY and SYGVKD. The V end lost 3 bases, the J end lost 4 bases, and 12 bases lay between the germline ends. CDR3 DNA sequence: TGTGCCATCAGTGATCCCCGGGCCCTCACCGGGGAGCTGTTTTTT. This encodes CAISDPRALTGELFF.

This chain joins TRBV12-3 or TRBV12-4 and TRBJ2-1, with 8 positions matching TRBD2. V was pared by 11 bases and J by 5 bases, with 23 bases of the junction left unmatched. This CDR3 is built from 18 residues. The CDR3 spells CAFSPYLGLASVNNEQFF. For the CDR3, the DNA is TGTGCCTTCAGTCCATATCTAGGACTAGCCTCTGTAAACAATGAGCAGTTCTTC.

The J gene is TRBJ1-2, the V gene TRBV29-1; unclear D gene. V was shortened by 2 bases and J by 2 bases, with 12 bases between the two germline ends. This CDR3 spans 14 amino acids. Per germline, CDR1 SQVTM and CDR2 ANQGSEA. CDR3 nucleotide sequence: TGCAGCGTTGAATCGTTTCTGAGGAACTATGGCTACACCTTC. It specifies CSVESFLRNYGYTF. The full variable domain, rest sourced from reference TRBV29-1 and TRBJ1-2, is SAVISQKPSRDICQRGTSLTIQCQVDSQVTMMFWYRQQPGQSLTLIATANQGSEATYESGFVIDKFPISRPNLTFSTLTVSNMSPEDSSIYLCSVESFLRNYGYTFGSGTRLTVV.

The V and J genes are TRBV6-1 and TRBJ2-2; maybe TRBD1 (6 bases). Germline-derived CDR1 and CDR2 are MNHNS and SASEGT. The CDR3 length is 15 residues. The germline V and J ends were trimmed by 4 bases and 0 bases, with 9 bases remaining between them. The CDR3 DNA reads TGTGCCAGCAGTGCCTCAGGGGCGAACACCGGGGAGCTGTTTTTT. It yields the protein CASSASGANTGELFF.

The rearrangement links TRBV7-6 to TRBJ2-7; D remains ambiguous. The V end lost 0 bases, the J end lost 5 bases, and 11 bases lay between the germline ends. Germline CDR1 and CDR2: SGHVS and FNYEAQ. The CDR3 sequence is 14 residues long. CDR3 sequence: CASSLASGNDEQYF. In DNA form, the CDR3 reads TGTGCCAGCAGCTTAGCTAGTGGGAACGACGAGCAGTACTTC.

This chain joins TRBV4-1 and TRBJ2-5; weak D call: TRBD1 (6 bases). Germline values: CDR1 MGHRA, CDR2 YSYEKL. Deletions cut 4 bases from V and 5 bases from J, with 17 bases between. The CDR3 has 15 residues. CDR3 DNA: TGCGCCAGCAGCCCTATGGACAGAGTTGGGGAGACCCAGTACTTC. Its translation: CASSPMDRVGETQYF.

This clonotype was recorded at least ten times. V is TRBV29-1 and J is TRBJ2-5, with 8 bases aligning to TRBD2. Germline lookup yields CDR1 SQVTM and CDR2 ANQGSEA. V lost 4 bases to trimming and J lost 5 bases; unmatched junction nucleotides: 9. The CDR3 loop spans 14 amino acids. The CDR3 DNA follows: TGCAGCGTTGGGGGGTTAGCGGGAAGGGAGACCCAGTACTTC. It is translated as CSVGGLAGRETQYF.

V is TRBV6-2 or TRBV6-3 and J is TRBJ2-1; D may be TRBD1 (5 bases). The CDR3 has 15 residues. The V gene's germline CDR1 is MNHEY and CDR2 SVGEGT. Trimming cost V 6 bases and J 4 bases, with 16 bases left between them. CDR3 sequence reads: CASSKPLTAYNEQFF. CDR3 DNA: TGTGCCAGCAGCAAACCTTTGACAGCTTACAATGAGCAGTTCTTC.

This clonotype showed up many times. The DNA of the CDR3 is TGTGCCAGCGCGAAGGGTGGAAACACCATATATTTT. Protein: CASAKGGNTIYF. The V call is TRBV11-2, the J call TRBJ1-3; D not certain. The CDR3 has 12 amino acids. CDR1 and CDR2 (germline): SGHAT, FQNNGV. V dropped 8 bases and J dropped 3 bases, with 8 bases sitting between them. The whole variable domain, remainder taken from reference TRBV11-2 and TRBJ1-3, is EAGVAQSPRYKIIEKRQSVAFWCNPISGHATLYWYQQILGQGPKLLIQFQNNGVVDDSQLPKDRFSAERLKGVDSTLKIQPAKLEDSAVYLCASAKGGNTIYFGEGSWLTVV.

CDR3 bases: TGTGCCAGCAGCCCCGCTAATGAGCAGTTCTTC. Protein: CASSPANEQFF. V gene TRBV12-3 or TRBV12-4 combines with J gene TRBJ2-1; D is uncertain. CDR3 length equals 11 residues. The V and J ends lost 6 bases and 7 bases respectively, with 7 bases between them.

The V call is TRBV4-1, the J call TRBJ2-2; no firm D call. This CDR3 contains 14 residues. Germline-derived CDR1 and CDR2 are MGHRA and YSYEKL. V lost 5 bases, J lost 3 bases, and 10 bases lay in between. The CDR3 loop reads CASSSNRDTGELFF. DNA for the CDR3: TGCGCCAGCAGCTCTAACAGAGACACCGGGGAGCTGTTTTTT.

This clonotype appeared a few times. The chain links TRBV28 to TRBJ2-7; D uncertain. Germline-derived CDR1 and CDR2 are MDHEN and SYDVKM. V was cut by 6 bases and J by 5 bases, with 11 bases left in between. CDR3 length equals 12 residues. The CDR3 here is CASSRPPHEQYF. CDR3 DNA: TGTGCCAGCAGCCGCCCCCCCCACGAGCAGTACTTC.

The chain combines TRBV20-1 with TRBJ2-3, with no clear D. V was clipped by 5 bases and J by 5 bases, with 8 bases between them. The CDR3 length is 11 residues. The germline V gene has CDR1 DFQATT and CDR2 SNEGSKA (reference sequence). The CDR3 bases are TGCAGTGCTTACCCTTTAGATACGCAGTATTTT. Protein: CSAYPLDTQYF.

V is TRBV9 and J is TRBJ2-7; D is possibly TRBD1 or TRBD2 (5 bases each). Germline-derived CDR1 and CDR2 are SGDLS and YYNGEE. V shed 4 bases and J shed 0 bases, with 14 bases lying between them. The CDR3 length is 15 residues. The CDR3 region has the DNA TGTGCCAGCAGCCCTCTAGAGGGGACCTCCTACGAGCAGTACTTC. Amino acids: CASSPLEGTSYEQYF.

This clonotype appeared many times. Compared with germline, one end of the junction differs, possibly owing to a read error. V is TRBV27 and J is TRBJ2-1; possibly TRBD1 or TRBD2 for D (5 bases each). In germline, CDR1 is MNHEY, CDR2 SMNVEV (reference sequence). There are 12 residues in the CDR3. As DNA, the CDR3 is TGTACCAGCCGTCTTGGGGGCAATGAGCAGTTCTTC. Amino acid sequence: CTSRLGGNEQFF.

CDR3 sequence: CASSVSSPPAEQYF. CDR3 sequence (DNA): TGCGCCAGCAGTGTGAGTAGCCCTCCTGCGGAGCAGTACTTC. The chain employs TRBV10-2 and TRBJ2-7; no clear D gene. The germline V gene has CDR1 WSHSY and CDR2 SAAADI. The CDR3 is 14 amino acids. Trimming cost V 4 bases and J 7 bases, with 17 bases left between them.

This clonotype was seen more than once but under ten times. The chain joins TRBV29-1 to TRBJ2-3; 13 nucleotides match TRBD2. This CDR3 is 19 amino acids long. V lost 2 bases to trimming and J lost 2 bases; unmatched junction nucleotides: 13. Germline CDR1 reads SQVTM; CDR2 reads ANQGSEA. The CDR3 sequence: CSVEKWTGTSGANTDTQYF. The DNA of the CDR3 is TGCAGCGTTGAAAAGTGGACCGGGACTAGCGGGGCTAACACAGATACGCAGTATTTT.

This clonotype was seen at least ten times. This rearrangement joins TRBV5-1 to TRBJ2-1, with 8 nucleotides matching TRBD1. Trimming at V came to 3 bases and at J to 5 bases, leaving 7 bases not matched to a gene. This CDR3 region has 15 residues. Looked up from germline, CDR1 is SGHRS and CDR2 is YFSETQ. The CDR3 here is CASSWIPDRDNEQFF. The CDR3 bases are TGCGCCAGCAGCTGGATCCCGGACAGGGACAATGAGCAGTTCTTC.

The table lists this clonotype with a few counts. The rearrangement links TRBV14 to TRBJ2-5; TRBD2 agrees at 9 bases. Germline values: CDR1 SGHDN, CDR2 FVKESK. Trimming took 4 bases from V and 2 from J; bases not matched to a gene: 8. This CDR3 is built from 16 residues. Written as DNA, the CDR3 is TGTGCCAGCAGCCCCCTCGGGCTAGCGGGACAAGAGACCCAGTACTTC. This sequence encodes CASSPLGLAGQETQYF.

V usage is TRBV27 and J usage is TRBJ2-5; D is undetermined. V shed 6 bases and J shed 1 base, with 6 bases lying between them. Germline CDR1 MNHEY, CDR2 SMNVEV (reference sequence). The CDR3 covers 12 residues. CDR3 coding DNA: TGTGCCAGCAGGGATATCCAAGAGACCCAGTACTTC. Translating it yields CASRDIQETQYF.

This chain joins TRBV12-3 or TRBV12-4 and TRBJ2-7, with TRBD2 matching 10 bases. The CDR3 totals 14 residues. The V gene end was trimmed by 3 bases and the J gene end by 5 bases; junction bases not matched to a gene: 4. The CDR3 protein is CASSFLAGVNEQYF. The CDR3 DNA is TGTGCCAGCAGTTTCCTAGCGGGAGTCAACGAGCAGTACTTC.

This clonotype was counted between two and nine times. J is TRBJ1-2 and V is TRBV29-1, with a tentative D call TRBD1 (5 bases). CDR1 SQVTM and CDR2 ANQGSEA come from the germline V gene. V dropped 3 bases and J dropped 6 bases, with 8 bases sitting between them. CDR3 length: 11 amino acids. The CDR3 bases are TGCAGCGTTGAGGGGCCGAATGGCTACACCTTC. Translation: CSVEGPNGYTF.